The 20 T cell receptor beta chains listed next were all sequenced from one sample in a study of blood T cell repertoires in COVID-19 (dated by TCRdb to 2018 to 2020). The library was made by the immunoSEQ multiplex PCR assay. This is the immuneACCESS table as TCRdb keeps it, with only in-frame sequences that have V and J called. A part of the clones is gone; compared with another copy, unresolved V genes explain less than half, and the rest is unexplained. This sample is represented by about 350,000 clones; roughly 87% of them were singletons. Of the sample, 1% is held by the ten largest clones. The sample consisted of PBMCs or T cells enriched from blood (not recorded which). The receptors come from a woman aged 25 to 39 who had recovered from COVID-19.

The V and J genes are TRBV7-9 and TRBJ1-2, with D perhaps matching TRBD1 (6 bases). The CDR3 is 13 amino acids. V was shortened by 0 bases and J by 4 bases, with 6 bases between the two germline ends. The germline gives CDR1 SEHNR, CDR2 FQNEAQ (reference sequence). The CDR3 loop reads CASSLAGAYGYTF. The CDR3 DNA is TGTGCCAGCAGCTTAGCGGGGGCCTATGGCTACACCTTC.

The CDR3 reads CASRNPTDYGYTF. CDR3 DNA sequence: TGTGCCAGCAGGAACCCGACAGACTATGGCTACACCTTC. The chain recombines TRBV6-5 with TRBJ1-2, with D possibly being TRBD1 (5 bases). The CDR3 is 13 residues long. Germline V gene sequence: CDR1 MNHEY, CDR2 SVGAGI. With 6 bases removed from V and 3 bases from J, the gap between germline ends came to 11 bases.

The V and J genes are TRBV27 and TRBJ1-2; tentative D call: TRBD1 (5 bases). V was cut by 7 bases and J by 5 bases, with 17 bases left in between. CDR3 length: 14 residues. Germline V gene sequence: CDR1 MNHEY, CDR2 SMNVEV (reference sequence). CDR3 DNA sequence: TGTGCCAGCACCACCCAGGGAGGGTCATATGGCTACACCTTC. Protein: CASTTQGGSYGYTF.

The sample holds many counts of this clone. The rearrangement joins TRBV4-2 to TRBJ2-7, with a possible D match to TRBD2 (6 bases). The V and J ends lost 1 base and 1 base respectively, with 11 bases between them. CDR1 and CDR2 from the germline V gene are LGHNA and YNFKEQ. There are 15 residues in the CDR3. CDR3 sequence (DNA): TGTGCCAGCAGCCAAGGGTTGGGGGGATCCTACGAGCAGTACTTC. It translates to CASSQGLGGSYEQYF.

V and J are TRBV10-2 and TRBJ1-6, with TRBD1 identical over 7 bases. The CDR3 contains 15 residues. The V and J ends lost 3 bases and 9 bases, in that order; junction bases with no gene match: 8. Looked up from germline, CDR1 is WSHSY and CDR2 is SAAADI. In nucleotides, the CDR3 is TGCGCCAGCAGTGATTTTAAGGGGGCCTTTTCACCCCTCCACTTT. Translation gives CASSDFKGAFSPLHF.

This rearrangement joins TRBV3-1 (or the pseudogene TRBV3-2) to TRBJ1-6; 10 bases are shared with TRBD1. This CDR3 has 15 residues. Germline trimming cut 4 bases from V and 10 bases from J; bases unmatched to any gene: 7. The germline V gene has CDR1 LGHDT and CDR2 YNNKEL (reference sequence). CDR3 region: CASSPGTGVGSPLHF. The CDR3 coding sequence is TGTGCCAGCAGCCCCGGGACAGGGGTCGGGTCACCCCTCCACTTT.

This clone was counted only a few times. The CDR3 DNA follows: TGTGCCAGCAGTGCCGGGACAGGGGTTGGTAGCAATCAGCCCCAGCATTTT. Amino acids: CASSAGTGVGSNQPQHF. The J gene is TRBJ1-5, the V gene TRBV6-1, with 10 bases aligning to TRBD1. The CDR3 runs to 17 residues. Germline CDR1 reads MNHNS; CDR2 reads SASEGT. Trimming took 4 bases from V and 0 from J; bases not matched to a gene: 6.

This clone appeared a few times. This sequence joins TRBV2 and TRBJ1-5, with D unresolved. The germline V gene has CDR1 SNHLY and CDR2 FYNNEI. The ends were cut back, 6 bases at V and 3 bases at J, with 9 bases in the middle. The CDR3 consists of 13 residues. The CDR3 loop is CASSVIPNQPQHF. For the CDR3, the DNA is TGTGCCAGCAGCGTTATCCCCAATCAGCCCCAGCATTTT.

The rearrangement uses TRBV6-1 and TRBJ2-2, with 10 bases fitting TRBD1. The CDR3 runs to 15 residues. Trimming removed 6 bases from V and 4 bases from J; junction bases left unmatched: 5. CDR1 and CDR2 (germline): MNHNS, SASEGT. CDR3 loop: CASRTGDRGTGELFF. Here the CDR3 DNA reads TGTGCCAGCAGGACGGGGGACAGGGGCACCGGGGAGCTGTTTTTT.

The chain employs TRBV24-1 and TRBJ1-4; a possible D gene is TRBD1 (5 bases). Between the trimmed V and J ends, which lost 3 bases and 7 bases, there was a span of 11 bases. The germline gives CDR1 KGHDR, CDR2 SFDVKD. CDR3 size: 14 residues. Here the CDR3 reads CATSDPRDAEKLFF. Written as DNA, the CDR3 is TGTGCCACCAGTGATCCGCGGGACGCTGAAAAACTGTTTTTT.

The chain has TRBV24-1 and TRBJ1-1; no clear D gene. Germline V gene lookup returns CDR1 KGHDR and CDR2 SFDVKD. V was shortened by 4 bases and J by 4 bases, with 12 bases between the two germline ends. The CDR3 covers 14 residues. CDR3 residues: CATSDGRRGTEAFF. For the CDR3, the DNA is TGTGCCACCAGTGACGGAAGGCGGGGCACTGAAGCTTTCTTT.

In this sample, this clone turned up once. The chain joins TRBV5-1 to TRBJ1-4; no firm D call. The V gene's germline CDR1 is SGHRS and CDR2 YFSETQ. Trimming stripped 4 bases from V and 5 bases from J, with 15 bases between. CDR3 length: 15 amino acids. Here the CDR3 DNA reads TGCGCCAGCAGCGGGGATCCGCGAGGGAATGAAAAACTGTTTTTT. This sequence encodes CASSGDPRGNEKLFF.

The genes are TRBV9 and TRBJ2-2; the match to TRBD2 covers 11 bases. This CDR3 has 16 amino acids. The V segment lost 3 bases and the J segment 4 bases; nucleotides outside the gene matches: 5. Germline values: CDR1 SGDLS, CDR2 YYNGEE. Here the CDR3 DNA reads TGTGCCAGCAGCGAGACTAGCGGGGAGATCACCGGGGAGCTGTTTTTT. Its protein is CASSETSGEITGELFF.

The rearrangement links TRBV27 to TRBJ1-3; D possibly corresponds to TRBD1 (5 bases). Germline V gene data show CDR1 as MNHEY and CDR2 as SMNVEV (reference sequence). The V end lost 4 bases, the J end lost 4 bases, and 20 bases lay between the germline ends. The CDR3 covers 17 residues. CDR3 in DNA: TGTGCCAGCAGTTACAAGTTTTCAAGGGGCGGAGGAAACACCATATATTTT. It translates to CASSYKFSRGGGNTIYF.

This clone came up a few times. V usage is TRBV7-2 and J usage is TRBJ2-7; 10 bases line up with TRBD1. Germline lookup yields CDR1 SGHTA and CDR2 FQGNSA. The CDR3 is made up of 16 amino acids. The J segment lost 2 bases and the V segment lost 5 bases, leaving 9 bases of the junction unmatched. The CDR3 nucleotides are TGTGCCAGCAGCCCCCTTTGGGACAGGGGAACCTACGAGCAGTACTTC. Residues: CASSPLWDRGTYEQYF.

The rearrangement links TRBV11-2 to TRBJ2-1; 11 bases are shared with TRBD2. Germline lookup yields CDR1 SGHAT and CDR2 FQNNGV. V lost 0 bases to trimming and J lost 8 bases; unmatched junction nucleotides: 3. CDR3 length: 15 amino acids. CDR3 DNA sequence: TGTGCCAGCAGCTTAGAGGTAGCGGGGGGGGATGAGCAGTTCTTC. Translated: CASSLEVAGGDEQFF. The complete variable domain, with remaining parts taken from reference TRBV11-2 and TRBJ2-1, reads EAGVAQSPRYKIIEKRQSVAFWCNPISGHATLYWYQQILGQGPKLLIQFQNNGVVDDSQLPKDRFSAERLKGVDSTLKIQPAKLEDSAVYLCASSLEVAGGDEQFFGPGTRLTVL.

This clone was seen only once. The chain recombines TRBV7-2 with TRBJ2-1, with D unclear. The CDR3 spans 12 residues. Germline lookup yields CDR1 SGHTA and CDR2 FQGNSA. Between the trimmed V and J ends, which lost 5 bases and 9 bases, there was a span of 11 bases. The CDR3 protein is CASSPGWAEQFF. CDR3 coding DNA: TGTGCCAGCAGCCCTGGGTGGGCTGAGCAGTTCTTC.

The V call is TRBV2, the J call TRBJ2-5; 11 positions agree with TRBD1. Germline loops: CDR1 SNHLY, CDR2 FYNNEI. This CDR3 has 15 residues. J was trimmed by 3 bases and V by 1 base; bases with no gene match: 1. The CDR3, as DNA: TGTGCCAGCAGTGAAGGGGACAGGGGGAAAGAGACCCAGTACTTC. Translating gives CASSEGDRGKETQYF.

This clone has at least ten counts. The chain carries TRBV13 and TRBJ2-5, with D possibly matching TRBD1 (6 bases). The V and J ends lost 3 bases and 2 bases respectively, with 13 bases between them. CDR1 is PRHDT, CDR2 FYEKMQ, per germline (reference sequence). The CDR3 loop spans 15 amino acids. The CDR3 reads CASSLLGRGQETQYF. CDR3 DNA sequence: TGTGCCAGCAGCTTGTTGGGAAGGGGGCAAGAGACCCAGTACTTC.

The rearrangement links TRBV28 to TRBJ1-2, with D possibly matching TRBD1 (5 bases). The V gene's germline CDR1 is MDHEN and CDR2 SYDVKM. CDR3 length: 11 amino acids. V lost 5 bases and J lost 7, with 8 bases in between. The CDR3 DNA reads TGTGCCAGCAGTCCCCAGGGTGGCTACACCTTC. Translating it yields CASSPQGGYTF.